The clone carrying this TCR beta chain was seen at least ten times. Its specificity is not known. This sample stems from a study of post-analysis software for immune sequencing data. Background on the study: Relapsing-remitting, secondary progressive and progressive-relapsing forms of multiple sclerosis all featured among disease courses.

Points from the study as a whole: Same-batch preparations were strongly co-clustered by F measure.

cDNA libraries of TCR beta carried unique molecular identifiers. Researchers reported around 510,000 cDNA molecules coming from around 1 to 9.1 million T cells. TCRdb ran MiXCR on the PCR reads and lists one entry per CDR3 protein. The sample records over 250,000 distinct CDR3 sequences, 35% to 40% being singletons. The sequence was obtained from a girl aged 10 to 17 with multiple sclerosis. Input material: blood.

CDR3 sequence: CASSLSGGAGTDTQYF. CDR3 nucleotide sequence: TGTGCCAGCAGCCTCTCGGGGGGAGCGGGCACAGATACGCAGTATTTT. The chain recombines TRBV3-1 with TRBJ2-3, with TRBD2 matching 7 bases. The germline gives CDR1 LGHDT, CDR2 YNNKEL (reference sequence). The CDR3 contains 16 residues. J was trimmed by 1 base and V by 4 bases; bases with no gene match: 8.